The rows below give T cell receptor beta chains drawn from one sample of a study of CD8+CD57+ T cells in acquired aplastic anemia. TCRdb itself ran the reads through MiXCR, one entry per CDR3 protein. This repertoire shows about 270,000 distinct CDR3 sequences, roughly three fifths found once; its top ten account for 8%. The source material was sorted CD4+, CD8+, or CD8+CD57+ T cells (not recorded which) from PBMCs. All receptors come from a human donor with severe aplastic anemia or a healthy control (not recorded which). CDR3s include the opening cysteine and the closing phenylalanine or tryptophan. A D gene is named only where the DNA matches it firmly. The size entry is marked missing in some rows and otherwise reads once, few, many or a size class.

abundance	v_gene	j_gene	d_gene	CDR3aa	CDR3nt
many	TRBV30	TRBJ2-3	NA	CAWIRRGDTQYF	TGTGCCTGGATCCGCCGAGGAGATACGCAGTATTTT
few	TRBV7-2	TRBJ2-7	NA	CASSLPLLNEQYF	TGTGCCAGCAGCTTACCGCTGCTAAACGAGCAGTACTTC
NA	TRBV7-2	TRBJ2-5	TRBD2	CASSLGRRLAAAQETQYF	TGTGCCAGCAGCTTAGGTCGTCGACTAGCGGCAGCCCAAGAGACCCAGTACTTC
NA	TRBV10-3	TRBJ2-3	NA	CAISDSEVRGTDTQYF	TGTGCCATCAGTGATTCCGAGGTCCGGGGCACAGATACGCAGTATTTT
many	TRBV20-1	TRBJ1-4	NA	CSARQGRGGEKLFF	TGCAGTGCTAGACAGGGTAGGGGCGGTGAAAAACTGTTTTTT
NA	TRBV15	TRBJ2-3	TRBD2	CATSRLERGHGTDTQYF	TGTGCCACCAGCAGACTGGAGCGGGGCCACGGCACAGATACGCAGTATTTT
NA	TRBV15	TRBJ1-2	NA	CATSRDSIVANYGYTF	TGTGCCACCAGCAGAGATTCAATCGTAGCTAACTATGGCTACACCTTC
many	TRBV5-1	TRBJ2-5	TRBD1	CASSLGPPGQGQETQYF	TGCGCCAGCAGCTTAGGGCCCCCGGGACAGGGGCAAGAGACCCAGTACTTC
many	TRBV4-3	TRBJ2-3	TRBD2	CASSQAVYGGGTDTQYF	TGCGCCAGCAGCCAAGCTGTGTATGGCGGGGGGACAGATACGCAGTATTTT
NA	TRBV2	TRBJ2-7	TRBD1	CASSYRGRNEQYF	TGTGCCAGCAGTTACAGGGGTAGGAACGAGCAGTACTTC
NA	TRBV7-9	TRBJ1-3	TRBD1	CASSPGQGDTIYF	TGTGCCAGCAGCCCCGGACAGGGAGACACCATATATTTT
many	TRBV4-3	TRBJ2-2	NA	CASSQDRVTGELFF	TGCGCCAGCAGCCAAGACAGGGTAACCGGGGAGCTGTTTTTT
NA	TRBV2	TRBJ1-2	NA	CASSTPVSRNYGYTF	TGTGCCAGCAGTACCCCAGTCAGCCGTAACTATGGCTACACCTTC
NA	TRBV2	TRBJ2-3	NA	CASRGIGIDTQYF	TGTGCCAGCAGGGGGATCGGAATAGATACGCAGTATTTT
NA	TRBV5-1	TRBJ2-7	TRBD1	CASSNNRGYEQYF	TGCGCCAGCAGCAACAACAGGGGCTACGAGCAGTACTTC
NA	TRBV4-3	TRBJ2-7	NA	CASKEWASAYEQYF	TGCGCCAGCAAGGAGTGGGCCTCAGCCTACGAGCAGTACTTC